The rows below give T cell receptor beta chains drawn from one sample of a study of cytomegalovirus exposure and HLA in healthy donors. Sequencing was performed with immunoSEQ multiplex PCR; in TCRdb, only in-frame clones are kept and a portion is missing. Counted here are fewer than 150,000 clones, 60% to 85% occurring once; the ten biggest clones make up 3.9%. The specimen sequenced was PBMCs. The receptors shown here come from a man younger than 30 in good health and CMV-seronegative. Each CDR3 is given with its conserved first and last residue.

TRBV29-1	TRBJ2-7	CSVEGYRGGRSF
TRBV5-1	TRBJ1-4	CASNRGLRTTNEKLFF
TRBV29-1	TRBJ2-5	CSGVEKPYQETQYF
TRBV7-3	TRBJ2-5	CASSSGMGGGQETQYF
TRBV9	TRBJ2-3	CASSSGGVSDTQYF
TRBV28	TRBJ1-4	CASSQTVATNERLFF
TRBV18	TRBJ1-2	CASSRDTPYGYTF
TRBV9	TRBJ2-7	CASSTDRDTYEQYF
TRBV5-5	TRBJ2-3	CASSETGTRGPYSQYF
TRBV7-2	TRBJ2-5	CASSLATGYETQYF
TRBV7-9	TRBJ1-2	CASSLTGVDYGYTF
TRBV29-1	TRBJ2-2	CSVLKQGAGLLFF
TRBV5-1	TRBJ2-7	CASSFNTLYEQYF
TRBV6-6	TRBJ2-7	CASSPPGQGAPEQYF
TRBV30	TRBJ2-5	CAWVPLGGRVQETQYF
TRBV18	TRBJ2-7	CASSPPSLSPEQYF
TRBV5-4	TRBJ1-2	CASSIDGGYTF
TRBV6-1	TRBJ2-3	CASSEALAGGPTDTQYF
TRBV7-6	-	CASSLGGIPYEQYF
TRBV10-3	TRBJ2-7	CAISASRGEQYF
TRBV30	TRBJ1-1	CAWTPYGAVGTEAFF
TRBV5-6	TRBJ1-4	CASSETGGTNEKLFF
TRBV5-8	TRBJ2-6	CASSLTGTQARSGANVLTF
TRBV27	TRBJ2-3	CASSWAGAEADTQYF
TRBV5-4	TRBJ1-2	CASSLALRGANYGYTF
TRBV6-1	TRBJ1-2	CASRGGYASGYTF
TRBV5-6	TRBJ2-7	CASGRTGTYEQYF
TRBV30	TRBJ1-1	CAWSLQGLNTEAFF
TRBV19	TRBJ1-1	CASSVQGGTEAFF
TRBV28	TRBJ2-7	CASSLLAYEQYF
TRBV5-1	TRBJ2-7	CASSGGQIGTYEQYF
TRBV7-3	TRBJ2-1	CASSPRLAGYNEQFF
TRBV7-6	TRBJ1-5	CASGDRGHQPQHF
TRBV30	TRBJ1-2	CAWSPQGWGHGYTF
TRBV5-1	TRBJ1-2	CASSPDRGTLYGYTF
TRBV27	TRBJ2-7	CASSSHRGFPYEQYF
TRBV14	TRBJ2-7	CASSHLDRRSYEQYF
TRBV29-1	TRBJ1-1	CSVETGPNTEAFF
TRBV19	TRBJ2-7	CASSIGQVAQYF
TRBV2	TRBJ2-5	CASSHSGSFTETQYF
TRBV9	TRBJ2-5	CASSLRGQPQETQYF
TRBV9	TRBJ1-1	CASSVTLGGTEAFF
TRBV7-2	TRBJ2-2	CASSLEEPGAYGTGELFF
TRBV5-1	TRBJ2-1	CASSPALGGGAYEQFF
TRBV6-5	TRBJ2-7	CASRGLAGGSKQYF
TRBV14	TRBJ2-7	CASSQGDLSYEQYF
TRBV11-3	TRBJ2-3	CASSTGQGSTDTQYF
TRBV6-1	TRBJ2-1	CASTGAAYNEQFF
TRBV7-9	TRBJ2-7	CASSPKGPYEQYF
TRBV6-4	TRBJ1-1	CASSEVGQMMNTEAFF
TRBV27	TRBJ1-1	CASSTHPTRPNTEAFF
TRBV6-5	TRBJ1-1	CASSYEGRNTEAFF
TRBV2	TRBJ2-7	CASSPGTHEQYF
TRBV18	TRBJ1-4	CASSPFRDATNEKLFF
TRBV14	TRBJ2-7	CASSLRDKDYEQYF